A single sample is the source of the 12 T cell receptor beta chains below, sequenced in a study of vaccination and CD4 T cells after COVID-19. The Oncomine TCR Beta short-read assay sequenced DNA from cultured CD4+ T cells. TCRdb recomputed calls from the PCR reads with MiXCR, one row per CDR3 protein. The table shows 7,000 to 9,000 distinct CDR3 sequences, with approximately 40% occurring only once. Treatment defined: roughly 10-day PBMC culture with coronavirus spike peptide pools or control peptides (ViraFEST assay). Before the COVID-19 pandemic (2011-2018), CD4+ T cells were obtained from the unexposed donor. No antigen has been assigned to these receptors. Sequenced material: CD4+ T cells from blood, cultured in vitro. The receptors originated from a human donor in good health.

By share of the sample, this clonotype is medium-sized. The V call is TRBV5-5, the J call TRBJ1-5, with TRBD1 matching 7 bases. CDR1 and CDR2 from the germline V gene are SGHKS and YYEKEE (reference sequence). The CDR3 loop spans 16 amino acids. V shed 0 bases, J shed 5 bases, and the junction held 8 bases outside the gene matches. The DNA of the CDR3 is TGTGCCAGCAGCTTGGACGTAGGGGGCCCCGATCAGCCCCAGCATTTT. Translated: CASSLDVGGPDQPQHF. Full variable domain (missing parts from reference TRBV5-5 and TRBJ1-5): DAGVTQSPTHLIKTRGQQVTLRCSPISGHKSVSWYQQVLGQGPQFIFQYYEKEERGRGNFPDRFSARQFPNYSSELNVNALLLGDSALYLCASSLDVGGPDQPQHFGDGTRLSIL.

In the case of this clonotype: One end of the junction fails to match germline, which may point to a read error. The V gene is TRBV7-6, the J gene TRBJ2-5, with D possibly matching TRBD1 (6 bases). The CDR3 spans 13 residues. Germline lookup yields CDR1 SGHVS and CDR2 FNYEAQ. CDR3 nucleotides: TGTGCTAGCAGCTTAACAGGGACGGGGACCCAGTACTTC. This encodes CASSLTGTGTQYF.

In this sample, this clonotype turned up a few times. This chain uses TRBV6-1 with TRBJ2-2; D call uncertain. Trimming pared 1 base from V and 6 bases from J, leaving 9 bases between. CDR3 length equals 14 residues. Looked up from germline, CDR1 is MNHNS and CDR2 is SASEGT. The CDR3 DNA is TGTGCCAGCAGTGAAGAGGCCTCCTCCGGGGAGCTGTTTTTT. This codes for CASSEEASSGELFF.

This CDR3 is CASSSGENTEAFF. The CDR3 bases are TGCGCCAGCAGCTCCGGTGAGAACACTGAAGCTTTCTTT. The chain uses TRBV5-1 and TRBJ1-1, with D unresolved. The CDR3 loop spans 13 amino acids. V was cut by 3 bases and J by 1 base, with 7 bases left in between. Germline CDR1 is SGHRS and CDR2 is YFSETQ.

The V and J genes are TRBV6-1 and TRBJ1-2, with TRBD1 identical over 8 bases. The V segment lost 6 bases and the J segment 7 bases; nucleotides outside the gene matches: 7. Germline V gene lookup returns CDR1 MNHNS and CDR2 SASEGT. The CDR3 is 13 amino acids. In DNA, the CDR3 is TGTGCCAGCAGCCTCACAGGGGGGTCTGGCTACACCTTC. This sequence encodes CASSLTGGSGYTF.

J is TRBJ1-5 and V is TRBV6-1; D unresolved. CDR3 length: 14 residues. The germline CDR1 and CDR2 sequences are MNHNS and SASEGT. V was shortened by 6 bases and J by 4 bases, with 13 bases between the two germline ends. The CDR3 DNA reads TGTGCCAGCAGCGTCCTGGACCGTAATCAGCCCCAGCATTTT. It yields the protein CASSVLDRNQPQHF.

The chain recombines TRBV6-2 or TRBV6-3 with TRBJ1-2; 7 bases are shared with TRBD1. Germline V lookup: CDR1 MNHEY, CDR2 SVGEGT. This CDR3 region has 16 residues. V lost 4 bases and J lost 2; bases outside the gene matches: 10. This CDR3 is CASSFRLLQGNYGYTF. CDR3 in DNA: TGTGCCAGCAGTTTCCGACTATTACAGGGGAACTATGGCTACACCTTC.

There are a few counts of this clonotype. The V and J genes are TRBV30 and TRBJ1-5; D gene uncertain. This CDR3 is 14 amino acids long. Germline lookup yields CDR1 GTSNPN and CDR2 SVGIG (reference sequence). The germline V and J ends were trimmed by 0 bases and 4 bases, with 10 bases remaining between them. The CDR3 region is CAWSVGSYNQPQHF. CDR3 nucleotides: TGTGCCTGGAGTGTGGGCAGCTATAATCAGCCCCAGCATTTT.

The chain has TRBV20-1 and TRBJ1-4; D perhaps matches TRBD1 (6 bases). Trimming removed 4 bases from V and 7 bases from J, with 10 bases in between. CDR1 is DFQATT and CDR2 is SNEGSKA in the germline V gene (reference sequence). The CDR3 contains 12 residues. CDR3 sequence: CSAMQGREKLFF. DNA for the CDR3: TGCAGTGCTATGCAGGGGCGTGAAAAACTGTTTTTT.

Only a few counts were recorded for this clonotype. This sequence joins TRBV27 and TRBJ2-7, with a possible D match to TRBD1 (6 bases). V was pared by 4 bases and J by 5 bases, with 21 bases between. The CDR3 runs 16 residues. Germline CDR1 and CDR2: MNHEY and SMNVEV (reference sequence). The CDR3 DNA sequence: TGTGCCAGCAGTTCAGGGGAAGCGTTTACTATTGACGAGCAGTACTTC. Translated: CASSSGEAFTIDEQYF.

The chain couples TRBV20-1 to TRBJ1-2; TRBD1 is a possible D gene (5 bases). Trimming removed 4 bases from V and 7 bases from J, with 10 bases in between. The CDR3 sequence is 11 residues long. The germline V gene has CDR1 DFQATT and CDR2 SNEGSKA (reference sequence). CDR3 nucleotide sequence: TGCAGTGCTATTCGGGGCTCTGGCTACACCTTC. The encoded protein is CSAIRGSGYTF.

The chain is built from TRBV20-1 and TRBJ2-1; D uncertain. V gave up 3 bases and J gave up 8 bases, with 5 bases separating them. CDR3 size: 10 residues. CDR1 and CDR2 from the germline V gene are DFQATT and SNEGSKA (reference sequence). The CDR3 DNA is TGCAGTGCTAGTGCCGATGAGCAGTTCTTC. As protein: CSASADEQFF.